The rows below give T cell receptor beta chains drawn from one sample of a study of T cell responses to AZD1222 COVID-19 vaccine. Profiling relied on immunoSEQ multiplex PCR, and the TCRdb table lists in-frame clones only, not all of them. Of about 30,000 clones detected, roughly nine tenths appear once; the ten largest clones hold roughly 7%. The sample was peripheral blood, taken on day 0 of AZD1222 vaccination. Receptors were obtained from an adult in good health. Both conserved end residues are part of each CDR3. The order of the fields is D gene, V gene, CDR3 protein. D genes are given only for firm matches.

TRBD2	TRBV10-1	CASSESSGRVTGELFF
.	TRBV11-2	CASSSPRDRGRAYEQYF
.	TRBV7-2	CASSLIPLQTDTQYF
TRBD2	TRBV19	CASRPLGPGGADTQYF
.	TRBV28	CASRDWDTTGEKLFF
TRBD1	TRBV18	CASSHKETGGNTEAFF
TRBD1	TRBV7-9	CASSPGQGVPNTEAFF
.	TRBV3-1/TRBV3-2	CASRGNTEAFF
.	TRBV12-5	CASGLVQMGGGSYNEQFF
.	TRBV3-1/TRBV3-2	CASLAGRGYGYTF
TRBD2	TRBV6-4	CASSANSGGPDTQYF
.	TRBV19	CASSPLREYTEAFF
.	TRBV7-2	CASSLVGTPETQYF
.	TRBV6-5	CASSYLSGDGYTF
.	TRBV7-2	CASSPREGRSGYTF
.	TRBV27	CASSLVAGKSYEQYF
TRBD1	TRBV6-2/TRBV6-3	CASSPGQGWTGELFF
.	TRBV5-1	CASSRRTGPGNTIYF
.	TRBV5-4	CASSVTGTANEQFF
.	TRBV19	CASNLIGGDTQYF
.	TRBV5-6	CASSLGSDNSPLHF
.	TRBV19	CASNPGERETQYF
.	TRBV5-1	CASSLHTDNEQFF
.	TRBV9	CASSVALVANYGYTF
.	TRBV11-2	CASSLDLGLTEAFF
TRBD1	TRBV5-1	CASSTAGGTEAFF
.	TRBV19	CASTHTGIRDYTF
TRBD2	TRBV2	CASSPILAGGRETQYF
TRBD1	TRBV7-2	CASSQTTGVELFF
.	TRBV5-5	CASSRGLTTNEKLFF
TRBD2	TRBV28	CASSGLGTSGRYEQYF
TRBD1	TRBV27	CASSYLDRGNEQFF
.	TRBV4-2	CASSQGQPYEQYF
.	TRBV11-2	CASSLSGANVLTF
TRBD2	TRBV3-1/TRBV3-2	CASSQEALSGEGYEQYF
.	TRBV6-4	CASSDSVTGATDTQYF
.	TRBV7-9	CASSPRTQATNEKLFF
TRBD2	TRBV27	CASSRTSGGAGRTDTQYF
.	TRBV3-1/TRBV3-2	CASSPMGIGQPQHF
.	TRBV27	CASSLQGGDGYTF
.	TRBV6-5	CACETTDTQYF
TRBD1	TRBV4-1	CASSPDREAYNEQFF
TRBD2	TRBV6-2/TRBV6-3	CASSYGGGATDTQYF
.	TRBV5-1	CASSLDRVDSPLHF
TRBD2	TRBV28	CASSLASGGANEQFF
.	TRBV18	CASSPRDLYEQYF
TRBD1	TRBV18	CASSPRTGGTDTQYF
TRBD1	TRBV6-2/TRBV6-3	CASSSTGTGLGTVYGYTF
.	TRBV7-8	CASSRFGDLNTEAFF
.	TRBV6-5	CASMGGVGNEKLFF
TRBD2	TRBV4-2	CANSQDLAGGDTGELFF
.	TRBV7-8	CASSLGTIGEQYF